These T cell receptor beta chains were read from a single sample in a study of immune cell composition in non-small cell lung cancer. Repertoires were generated with immunoSEQ multiplex PCR, while TCRdb's copy carries only in-frame clones and drops some. The sample records roughly 4,900 clones, approximately 83% being singletons. Sequenced input: lung tumor tissue. Every receptor here comes from a human donor with non-small cell lung cancer. CDR3s include the opening cysteine and the closing phenylalanine or tryptophan.

v_call	j_call	cdr3_aa
TRBV28	TRBJ1-6	CASTGQGHHNSPLHF
TRBV6-6	TRBJ1-6	CASSDRGISPLHF
TRBV11-2	TRBJ2-3	CASSLGNSGGWDTQYF
TRBV28	TRBJ1-1	CASSLITANTEAFF
TRBV11-3	TRBJ2-7	CASPWGGAPSYEQYF
TRBV4-1	TRBJ2-3	CASSAGTGLGADTQYF
TRBV7-2	TRBJ1-1	CASSGGKGEAFF
TRBV11-2	TRBJ1-4	CASSHRGGDEKLFF
TRBV10-1	TRBJ2-7	CARPTLGGHYEQYF
TRBV6-6	TRBJ1-3	CASSYSALPPGNTIYF
TRBV7-3	TRBJ2-7	CASSPGGTTGEQYF
TRBV7-6	TRBJ2-1	CASSGGVRNEQFF
TRBV19	TRBJ1-1	CASSILLRADTEAFF
TRBV5-6	TRBJ2-5	CASSLAGRGRVQETQYF
TRBV5-5	TRBJ2-2	CASSYRGRSTGELFF
TRBV21-1	TRBJ2-7	CASSTLSPLGRQEGGYEQYF
TRBV7-8	TRBJ2-7	CASSSSSYEQYF
TRBV5-6	TRBJ1-2	CASSLRGPVNYGYTF
TRBV5-1	TRBJ1-2	CASSGTDRGHGYTF
TRBV19	TRBJ1-3	CASSMRGGRSSGNTIYF
TRBV6-1	TRBJ2-2	CASSEGVNRELFF
TRBV2	TRBJ1-2	CASSERQNYGYTF
TRBV19	TRBJ2-2	CASSPPRGQGLYTGELFF
TRBV6-6	TRBJ1-5	CASSYARGRDQPQHF
TRBV28	TRBJ1-5	CASNRLGARSNQPQHF
TRBV7-2	TRBJ1-3	CASSLAGGQGAGNTIYF
TRBV2	TRBJ1-3	CASSPGVAGGNTIYF
TRBV27	TRBJ2-7	CASTLGGPGPYEQYF
TRBV5-1	TRBJ2-1	CASSFLGGAGNEQFF
TRBV28	TRBJ2-5	CASSLGRLAGAQETQYF
TRBV6-5	TRBJ2-5	CARASESGEQETQYF
TRBV18	TRBJ1-2	CASSPTRGASGGYTF
TRBV5-6	TRBJ1-1	CASSLGELRLAGTEAFF
TRBV5-6	TRBJ1-5	CASSPGGNQPQHF
TRBV7-3	TRBJ2-2	CASSLAGGRTGELFF
TRBV19	TRBJ2-1	CARGGLAASNEQFF
TRBV4-2	TRBJ2-2	CASSHRTSGGAGELFF
TRBV4-1	TRBJ2-7	CASSQGTISYEQYF
TRBV9	TRBJ1-1	CASSPARGVNTEAFF
TRBV10-3	TRBJ1-5	CAISSDRGGEAQPQHF
TRBV28	TRBJ1-2	CASSLRPDRVYGYTF
TRBV6-1	TRBJ2-7	CASRAGGKTGYEQYF
TRBV5-4	TRBJ1-2	CASSWGDRDYGYTF
TRBV5-4	TRBJ1-2	CASSLESGAYGYTF
TRBV27	TRBJ2-1	CASSLSSGTRYEQFF
TRBV20-1	TRBJ2-3	CSARSEDTQYF